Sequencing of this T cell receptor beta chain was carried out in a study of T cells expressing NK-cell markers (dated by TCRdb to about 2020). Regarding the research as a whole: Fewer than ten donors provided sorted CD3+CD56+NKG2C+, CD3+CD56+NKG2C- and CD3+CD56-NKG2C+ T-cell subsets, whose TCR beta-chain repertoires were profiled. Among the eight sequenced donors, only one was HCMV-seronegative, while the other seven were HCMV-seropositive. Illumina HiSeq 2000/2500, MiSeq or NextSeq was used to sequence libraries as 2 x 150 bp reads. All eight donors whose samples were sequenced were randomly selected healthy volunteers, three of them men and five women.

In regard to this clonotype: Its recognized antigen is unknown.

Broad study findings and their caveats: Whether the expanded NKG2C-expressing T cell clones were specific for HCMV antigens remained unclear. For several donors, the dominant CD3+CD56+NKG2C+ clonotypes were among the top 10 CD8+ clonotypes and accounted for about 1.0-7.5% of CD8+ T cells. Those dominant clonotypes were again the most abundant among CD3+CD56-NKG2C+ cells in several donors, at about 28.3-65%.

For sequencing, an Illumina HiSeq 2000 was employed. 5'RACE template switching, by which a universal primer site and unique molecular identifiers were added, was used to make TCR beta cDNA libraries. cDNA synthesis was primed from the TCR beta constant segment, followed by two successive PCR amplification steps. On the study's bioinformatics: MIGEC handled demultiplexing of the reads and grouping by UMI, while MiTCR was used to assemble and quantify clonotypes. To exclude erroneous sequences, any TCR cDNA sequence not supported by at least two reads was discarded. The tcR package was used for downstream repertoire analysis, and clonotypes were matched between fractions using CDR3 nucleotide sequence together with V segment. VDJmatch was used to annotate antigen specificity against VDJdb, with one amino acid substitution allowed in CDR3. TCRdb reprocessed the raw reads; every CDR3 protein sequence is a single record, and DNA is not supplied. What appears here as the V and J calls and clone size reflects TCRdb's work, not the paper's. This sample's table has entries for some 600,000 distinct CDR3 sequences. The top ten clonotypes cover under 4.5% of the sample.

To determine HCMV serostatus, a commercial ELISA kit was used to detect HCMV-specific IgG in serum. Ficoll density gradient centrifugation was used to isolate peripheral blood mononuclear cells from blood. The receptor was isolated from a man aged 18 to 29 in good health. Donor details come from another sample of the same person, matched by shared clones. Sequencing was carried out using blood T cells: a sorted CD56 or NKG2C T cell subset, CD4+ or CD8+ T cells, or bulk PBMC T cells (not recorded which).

The CDR3 protein: CASSLATGGDEKLFF. This chain joins TRBV7-2 to TRBJ1-4; TCRdb's assignment of TRBD1 cannot be checked, as there is no DNA. The CDR3 spans 15 residues, from the cysteine through the phenylalanine. Nucleotide data are not available. The germline V gene supplies CDR1 SGHTA and CDR2 FQGNSA.